These 32 T cell receptor beta chains originate from one sample sequenced in a study of blood T cell repertoires in COVID-19. Clones were read by immunoSEQ multiplex PCR, and TCRdb kept only the in-frame ones, dropping some. In the table there are about 180,000 clones, more than 70% of which are singletons. The source material was PBMCs or T cells enriched from blood (not recorded which). Every receptor here comes from a woman between 25 and 40 years old who had recovered from COVID-19.

The DNA for the CDR3 is TGTGCCAGCAGCCTACCGGGACAGGTGATCTACGAGCAGTACTTC. As protein: CASSLPGQVIYEQYF. This rearrangement joins TRBV28 to TRBJ2-7; 8 bases map to TRBD1. Germline CDR1 MDHEN, CDR2 SYDVKM. The CDR3 extends over 15 amino acids. Trimming at V came to 6 bases and at J to 3 bases, leaving 10 bases not matched to a gene.

In DNA form, the CDR3 reads TGTGCCAGCAACAGTGTAGCGGGGCCGGCAGATACGCAGTATTTT. This codes for CASNSVAGPADTQYF. The genes are TRBV7-9 and TRBJ2-3; 8 nucleotides line up with TRBD2. This CDR3 comprises 15 residues. The V segment lost 7 bases and the J segment 4 bases; nucleotides outside the gene matches: 10. CDR1 and CDR2 from the germline V gene are SEHNR and FQNEAQ (reference sequence).

The rearrangement links TRBV6-5 to TRBJ2-7; 10 bases are shared with TRBD2. Germline loops: CDR1 MNHEY, CDR2 SVGAGI. The trim removed 6 bases at V and 0 bases at J, leaving 5 bases unmatched. The CDR3 covers 15 residues. CDR3 DNA: TGTGCCAGCAGCAAAACTAGCGGGAACTCCTACGAGCAGTACTTC. As protein: CASSKTSGNSYEQYF.

This clone was counted a few times. V and J are TRBV2 and TRBJ1-5; D might be TRBD1 (6 bases). V was trimmed by 7 bases and J by 3 bases, leaving 13 bases between them. This CDR3 has 14 residues. Germline V CDR1 and CDR2: SNHLY, FYNNEI. The CDR3 nucleotides are TGTGCCAGCAATTCCCAGGGGTTCAATCAGCCCCAGCATTTT. Its protein is CASNSQGFNQPQHF.

The chain has TRBV5-1 and TRBJ1-6; the match to TRBD1 covers 7 bases. Germline CDR1 and CDR2: SGHRS and YFSETQ. J lost 0 bases, V lost 5 bases, and 8 bases had no gene match. The CDR3 has 17 residues. CDR3 coding DNA: TGCGCCAGCAGGACAGGGTCGGATGACTCCTATAATTCACCCCTCCACTTT. Its translation: CASRTGSDDSYNSPLHF.

This clone has only a few counts. The chain uses TRBV21-1 and TRBJ1-5; TRBD1 is taken as the D call from the table, unchecked against the DNA. TRBV21-1 is given as a pseudogene. This CDR3 has 16 residues. CDR3 amino acids: CASSGTGDDGNQPQHF. Here the CDR3 DNA reads TGTGCCAGCAGCGGGACAGGGGACGACGGCAATCAGCCCCAGCATTTT.

The chain recombines TRBV19 with TRBJ1-1; D unclear. Trimming took off 1 base at V and 6 bases at J, with 12 bases between the two ends. The CDR3 covers 14 residues. Germline V gene lookup returns CDR1 LNHDA and CDR2 SQIVND (reference sequence). CDR3: CASSIGGRRSEAFF. The CDR3 nucleotides are TGTGCCAGTAGTATAGGAGGGCGAAGGTCTGAAGCTTTCTTT.

The chain is built from TRBV30 and TRBJ2-2; 7 positions agree with TRBD2. Germline V gene data show CDR1 as GTSNPN and CDR2 as SVGIG (reference sequence). The length of the CDR3 is 14 residues. The J segment lost 3 bases and the V segment lost 3 bases, leaving 4 bases of the junction unmatched. CDR3 in amino acids: CAWRGTIHTGELFF. As DNA, the CDR3 is TGTGCCTGGAGGGGGACTATTCACACCGGGGAGCTGTTTTTT.

The chain combines TRBV7-8 with TRBJ1-2, with 8 nucleotides matching TRBD1. The germline V gene encodes CDR1 SGHVS and CDR2 FQNEAQ. J gave up 8 bases and V 6 bases, and 8 bases lay outside the gene matches. CDR3 length equals 13 residues. CDR3: CASSYDRGEGYTF. The CDR3 DNA sequence: TGTGCCAGCAGTTATGACAGGGGAGAAGGCTACACCTTC.

The chain couples TRBV4-1 to TRBJ1-5; 9 nucleotides line up with TRBD1. The V gene end was trimmed by 3 bases and the J gene end by 3 bases; junction bases not matched to a gene: 9. CDR3 size: 17 residues. Germline CDR1 reads MGHRA; CDR2 reads YSYEKL. The CDR3 nucleotides are TGCGCCAGCAGCCAGGAACCGGGACAGGGAATCAATCAGCCCCAGCATTTT. The encoded protein is CASSQEPGQGINQPQHF.

The V call is TRBV7-9, the J call TRBJ2-5; D may be TRBD2 (6 bases). Germline V gene lookup returns CDR1 SEHNR and CDR2 FQNEAQ (reference sequence). V shed 8 bases and J shed 4 bases, with 14 bases lying between them. The CDR3 extends over 13 amino acids. CDR3 nucleotide sequence: TGTGCCAGCCGCTCGCGGGGTTTAGAGACCCAGTACTTC. It yields the protein CASRSRGLETQYF. The entire variable domain, with the rest obtained from reference TRBV7-9 and TRBJ2-5, is as follows: DTGVSQNPRHKITKRGQNVTFRCDPISEHNRLYWYRQTLGQGPEFLTYFQNEAQLEKSRLLSDRFSAERPKGSFSTLEIQRTEQGDSAMYLCASRSRGLETQYFGPGTRLLVL.

This clone has just one count. The chain recombines TRBV6-5 with TRBJ2-4; TRBD1 matches at 9 bases. Germline loops: CDR1 MNHEY, CDR2 SVGAGI. Losses at the gene ends were 5 bases for V and 7 bases for J; bases not matched to a gene: 9. There are 15 residues in the CDR3. CDR3 nucleotides: TGTGCCAGCAGTATAACCGGGACAGGGAAGAACATTCAGTACTTC. Its protein product is CASSITGTGKNIQYF.

The chain has TRBV19 and TRBJ1-5; possible D gene TRBD1, 6 bases. The CDR3 length is 17 residues. Germline V gives CDR1 LNHDA, CDR2 SQIVND (reference sequence). The V and J ends lost 4 bases and 2 bases respectively, with 18 bases between them. CDR3 in amino acids: CASSTSRGGQGNQPQHF. CDR3 DNA: TGTGCCAGTAGTACCAGTCGCGGGGGACAAGGCAATCAGCCCCAGCATTTT.

The V call is TRBV18, the J call TRBJ2-7; perhaps TRBD2 as D (5 bases). The CDR3 totals 13 residues. V shed 2 bases and J shed 4 bases, with 9 bases lying between them. The germline V gene has CDR1 KGHSH and CDR2 LQKENI. CDR3 coding DNA: TGTGCCAGCTCACCATCTGGGAGATACGAGCAGTACTTC. Encoded protein: CASSPSGRYEQYF.

The V gene is TRBV15, the J gene TRBJ1-5, with D uncertain. From germline, CDR1 is LNHNV and CDR2 YYDKDF (reference sequence). Trimming left V 3 bases short and J 6 bases short, with 15 bases between. The CDR3 has 15 amino acids. The DNA for the CDR3 is TGTGCCACCAGCAGGACTCTCGGGAATACTCAGCCCCAGCATTTT. Amino acid sequence: CATSRTLGNTQPQHF.

The chain is built from TRBV6-1 and TRBJ2-1, with D possibly TRBD1 on 5 matching bases. The CDR3 contains 12 residues. Germline V CDR1 and CDR2: MNHNS, SASEGT. With 2 bases removed from V and 11 bases from J, the gap between germline ends came to 10 bases. The CDR3 region is CASSEQRGKQFF. The CDR3 nucleotides are TGTGCCAGCAGTGAACAAAGGGGAAAGCAGTTCTTC.

This clone was picked up one time. The chain links TRBV6-5 to TRBJ1-5; tentative D call: TRBD1 (6 bases). The CDR3 sequence is 13 residues long. Germline values: CDR1 MNHEY, CDR2 SVGAGI. V lost 6 bases to trimming and J lost 4 bases, with 10 bases between them. The DNA for the CDR3 is TGTGCCAGCAGGCAGGGGTCGAATCAGCCCCAGCATTTT. Its protein is CASRQGSNQPQHF.

The chain carries TRBV3-1 (or the pseudogene TRBV3-2) and TRBJ1-5; 8 nucleotides align to TRBD1. Per germline, CDR1 LGHDT and CDR2 YNNKEL (reference sequence). Trimming at V came to 0 bases and at J to 8 bases, leaving 6 bases not matched to a gene. The CDR3 runs to 15 residues. The CDR3 reads CASSQDPGGGKPQHF. DNA for the CDR3: TGTGCCAGCAGCCAAGACCCAGGGGGCGGTAAGCCCCAGCATTTT.

The chain joins TRBV4-2 to TRBJ1-6; tentative D call: TRBD1 (6 bases). The CDR3 length is 15 residues. V shed 1 base and J shed 4 bases, with 8 bases lying between them. Germline values: CDR1 LGHNA, CDR2 YNFKEQ. CDR3 nucleotides: TGTGCCAGCAGCCAAGGGCAGGGGTATAATTCACCCCTCCACTTT. Protein product: CASSQGQGYNSPLHF.

This clone appeared a single time. The chain links TRBV6-1 to TRBJ2-1, with a tentative D call TRBD2 (5 bases). V was trimmed by 1 base and J by 4 bases, leaving 14 bases between them. Germline V gene lookup returns CDR1 MNHNS and CDR2 SASEGT. This CDR3 spans 16 amino acids. The CDR3 protein is CASSEGWEIAYNEQFF. CDR3 DNA: TGTGCCAGCAGTGAAGGTTGGGAGATCGCATACAATGAGCAGTTCTTC.

The J gene is TRBJ2-7, the V gene TRBV6-1; D ambiguous. The CDR3 runs to 14 residues. Per germline, CDR1 MNHNS and CDR2 SASEGT. The ends were cut back, 1 base at V and 4 bases at J, with 11 bases in the middle. The CDR3 DNA sequence: TGTGCCAGCAGTGAAGGCAGTGATGATTACGAGCAGTACTTC. Protein product: CASSEGSDDYEQYF.

The chain employs TRBV14 and TRBJ2-7, with TRBD2 identical over 12 bases. This CDR3 region has 21 residues. With V trimmed by 1 base and J by 1 base, 17 bases remained unmatched. Germline V lookup: CDR1 SGHDN, CDR2 FVKESK. The CDR3: CASSQANGMASGRAKSYEQYF. The CDR3 nucleotides read TGTGCCAGCAGCCAAGCTAACGGGATGGCTAGCGGGAGGGCCAAATCCTACGAGCAGTACTTC.

The rearrangement joins TRBV7-2 to TRBJ2-7; D uncertain. Deletions cut 3 bases from V and 0 bases from J, with 12 bases between. There are 15 residues in the CDR3. Per germline, CDR1 SGHTA and CDR2 FQGNSA. The CDR3 sequence is CASSFALPSSYEQYF. The DNA for the CDR3 is TGTGCCAGCAGCTTTGCCCTGCCTAGCTCCTACGAGCAGTACTTC.

The J gene is TRBJ2-3, the V gene TRBV5-6, with a possible D match to TRBD2 (7 bases). This CDR3 has 15 residues. Germline lookup yields CDR1 SGHDT and CDR2 YYEEEE. The V end lost 4 bases, the J end lost 2 bases, and 14 bases lay between the germline ends. CDR3 residues: CASSPWEGDTDTQYF. Here the CDR3 DNA reads TGTGCCAGCAGCCCATGGGAGGGGGACACAGATACGCAGTATTTT.

The gene calls are TRBV5-1 and TRBJ2-4; 8 bases are shared with TRBD1. The CDR3 is 15 residues long. CDR1 and CDR2 (germline): SGHRS, YFSETQ. Germline trimming cut 4 bases from V and 3 bases from J; bases unmatched to any gene: 6. The CDR3 bases are TGCGCCAGCAGCGAGGGACAGGCGGGCAAAAACATTCAGTACTTC. This gives the protein CASSEGQAGKNIQYF. The variable domain in full, completed from reference TRBV5-1 and TRBJ2-4, reads KAGVTQTPRYLIKTRGQQVTLSCSPISGHRSVSWYQQTPGQGLQFLFEYFSETQRNKGNFPGRFSGRQFSNSRSEMNVSTLELGDSALYLCASSEGQAGKNIQYFGAGTRLSVL.

The chain employs TRBV7-8 and TRBJ2-5, with D unclear. From germline, CDR1 is SGHVS and CDR2 FQNEAQ. The CDR3 has 13 amino acids. With 5 bases removed from V and 3 bases from J, the gap between germline ends came to 10 bases. As DNA, the CDR3 is TGTGCCAGCAGCCCTCGCGAAGAAGAGACCCAGTACTTC. Its translation: CASSPREEETQYF.

This clone was seen a handful of times. CDR3 in amino acids: CASSLDGGNGGYTF. CDR3 DNA sequence: TGTGCCAGCAGCTTAGACGGGGGGAACGGTGGCTACACCTTC. The chain links TRBV11-2 to TRBJ1-2; D is perhaps TRBD1 (5 bases). CDR3 length: 14 amino acids. CDR1 and CDR2 from the germline V gene are SGHAT and FQNNGV. Trimming removed 0 bases at V and 7 bases at J, with 12 bases between.

DNA of the CDR3: TGTGCCAGCAGTGACGTCGGGGAGCTGTTTTTT. Amino acid sequence: CASSDVGELFF. The V gene is TRBV2, the J gene TRBJ2-2; D is ambiguous. CDR3 length: 11 amino acids. CDR1 SNHLY and CDR2 FYNNEI come from the germline V gene. The ends were cut back, 3 bases at V and 7 bases at J, with 3 bases in the middle. The full variable domain, in which reference TRBV2 and TRBJ2-2 provide the parts outside the CDR3, is EPEVTQTPSHQVTQMGQEVILRCVPISNHLYFYWYRQILGQKVEFLVSFYNNEISEKSEIFDDQFSVERPDGSNFTLKIRSTKLEDSAMYFCASSDVGELFFGEGSRLTVL.

The rearrangement joins TRBV3-1 (or the pseudogene TRBV3-2) to TRBJ2-3, with 8 bases identical to TRBD2. V shed 1 base and J 4 bases; nucleotides not matched to a gene: 4. The germline V gene encodes CDR1 LGHDT and CDR2 YNNKEL (reference sequence). This CDR3 spans 15 amino acids. DNA of the CDR3: TGTGCCAGCAGCCAAGCAGCGGGAGCGGCAGATACGCAGTATTTT. This sequence encodes CASSQAAGAADTQYF.

A few counts support this clone. The chain links TRBV29-1 to TRBJ1-3; D uncertain. V dropped 6 bases and J dropped 4 bases, with 10 bases sitting between them. Germline V gives CDR1 SQVTM, CDR2 ANQGSEA. The CDR3 has 12 residues. CDR3 sequence (DNA): TGCAGCGTATTCGTTCCGGGAAACACCATATATTTT. Protein sequence: CSVFVPGNTIYF.

Note on this clone: This sample includes further DNA sequences coding for the same CDR3. J is TRBJ2-7 and V is TRBV5-1; 7 bases match TRBD2. Germline V CDR1 and CDR2: SGHRS, YFSETQ. CDR3 length: 15 residues. The trim removed 0 bases at V and 0 bases at J, leaving 3 bases unmatched. CDR3 in DNA: TGCGCCAGCAGCTTGGTTGGCGGGAGCTCCTACGAGCAGTACTTC. Translated: CASSLVGGSSYEQYF.

The chain has TRBV2 and TRBJ1-2; 7 bases agree with TRBD1. CDR3 size: 19 residues. Germline CDR1 SNHLY, CDR2 FYNNEI. The V gene end was trimmed by 6 bases and the J gene end by 4 bases; junction bases not matched to a gene: 23. The CDR3 region has the DNA TGTGCCAGCAGATTGGGACTCCACAGGGGAGGAAGTCCCTTCTATGGCTACACCTTC. Protein product: CASRLGLHRGGSPFYGYTF.